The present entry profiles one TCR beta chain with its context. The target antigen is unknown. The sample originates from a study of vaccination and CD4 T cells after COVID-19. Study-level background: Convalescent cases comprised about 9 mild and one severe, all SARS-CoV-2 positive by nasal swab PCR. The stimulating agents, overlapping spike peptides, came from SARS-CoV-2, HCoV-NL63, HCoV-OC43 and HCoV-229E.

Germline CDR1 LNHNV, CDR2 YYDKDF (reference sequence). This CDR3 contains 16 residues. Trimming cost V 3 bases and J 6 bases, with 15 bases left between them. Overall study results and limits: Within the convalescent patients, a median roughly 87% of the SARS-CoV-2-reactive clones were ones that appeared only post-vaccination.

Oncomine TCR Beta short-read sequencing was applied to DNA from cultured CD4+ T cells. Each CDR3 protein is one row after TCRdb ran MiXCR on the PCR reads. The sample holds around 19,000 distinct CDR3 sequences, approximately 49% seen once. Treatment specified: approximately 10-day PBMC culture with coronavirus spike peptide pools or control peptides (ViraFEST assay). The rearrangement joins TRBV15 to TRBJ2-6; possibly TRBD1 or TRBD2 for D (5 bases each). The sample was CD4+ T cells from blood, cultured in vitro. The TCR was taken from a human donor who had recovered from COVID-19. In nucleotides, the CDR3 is TGTGCCACCAGCAGCCCTGGGACCCCGGAGGCCAACGTCCTGACTTTC. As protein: CATSSPGTPEANVLTF.